This T cell receptor beta chain is from a study of beta chain features in type 1 diabetes. CDR1 is MNHEY and CDR2 is SMNVEV in the germline V gene (reference sequence). The CDR3 consists of 16 residues. V gave up 5 bases and J gave up 10 bases; unmatched junction bases: 13. Isolated RNA was reverse transcribed in full, so expressed TCRB transcripts were sequenced. Libraries were prepared by immunoSEQ multiplex PCR; TCRdb keeps only in-frame clonotypes and omits some of them. Of under 400,000 clones in the sample, around 13% were seen once. The V and J genes are TRBV27 and TRBJ2-1, with TRBD1 identical over 11 bases. Sequencing was performed on central memory CD4+ T cells from blood. The TCR sequence derives from a man younger than 45 in good health. The CDR3 nucleotides are TGTGCCAGCAGTCGAGCCCCCGGACAGGGGGCGTGGGAGCAGTTCTTC. Its protein is CASSRAPGQGAWEQFF.